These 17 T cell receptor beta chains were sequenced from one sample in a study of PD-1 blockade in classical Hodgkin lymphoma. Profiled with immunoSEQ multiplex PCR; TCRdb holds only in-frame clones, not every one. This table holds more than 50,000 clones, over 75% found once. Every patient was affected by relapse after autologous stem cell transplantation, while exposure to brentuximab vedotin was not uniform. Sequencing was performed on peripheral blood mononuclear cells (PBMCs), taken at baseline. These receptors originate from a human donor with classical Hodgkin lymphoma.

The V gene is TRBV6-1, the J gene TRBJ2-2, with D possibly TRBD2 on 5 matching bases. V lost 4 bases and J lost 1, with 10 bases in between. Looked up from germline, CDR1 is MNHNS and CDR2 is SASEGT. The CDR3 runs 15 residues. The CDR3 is CASSVDGLNTGELFF. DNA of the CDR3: TGTGCCAGCAGTGTTGACGGACTGAACACCGGGGAGCTGTTTTTT.

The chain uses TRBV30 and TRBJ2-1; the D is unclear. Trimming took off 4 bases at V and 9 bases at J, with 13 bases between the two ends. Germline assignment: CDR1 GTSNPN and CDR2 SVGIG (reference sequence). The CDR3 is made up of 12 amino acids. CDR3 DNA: TGTGCCTGGAACCTCCGGGCTAGTGAGCAGTTCTTC. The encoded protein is CAWNLRASEQFF.

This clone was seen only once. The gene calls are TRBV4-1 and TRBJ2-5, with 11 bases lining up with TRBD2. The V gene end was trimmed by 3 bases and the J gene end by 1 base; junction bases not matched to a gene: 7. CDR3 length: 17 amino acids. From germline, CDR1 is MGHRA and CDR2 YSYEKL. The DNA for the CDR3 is TGCGCCAGCAGCCATCTCCTAGCGGGGGGCCTCCAAGAGACCCAGTACTTC. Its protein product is CASSHLLAGGLQETQYF.

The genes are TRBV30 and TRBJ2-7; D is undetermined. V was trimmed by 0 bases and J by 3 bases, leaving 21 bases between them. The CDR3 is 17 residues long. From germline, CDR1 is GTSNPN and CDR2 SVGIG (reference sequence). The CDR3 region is CAWSVEGKYGFFYEQYF. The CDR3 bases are TGTGCCTGGAGTGTAGAAGGGAAGTACGGGTTCTTCTACGAGCAGTACTTC.

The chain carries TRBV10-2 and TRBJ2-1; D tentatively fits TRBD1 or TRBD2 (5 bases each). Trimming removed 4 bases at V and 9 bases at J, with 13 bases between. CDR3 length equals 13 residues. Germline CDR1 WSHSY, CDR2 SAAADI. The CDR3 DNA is TGCGCCAGCAGTGTTCTCACGGGGCCTGAGCAGTTCTTC. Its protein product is CASSVLTGPEQFF.

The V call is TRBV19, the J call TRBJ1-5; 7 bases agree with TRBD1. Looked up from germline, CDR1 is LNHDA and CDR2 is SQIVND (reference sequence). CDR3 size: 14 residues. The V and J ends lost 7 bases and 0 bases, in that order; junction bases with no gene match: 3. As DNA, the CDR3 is TGTGCCAGTAATGACAGGGTTAGCAATCAGCCCCAGCATTTT. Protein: CASNDRVSNQPQHF.

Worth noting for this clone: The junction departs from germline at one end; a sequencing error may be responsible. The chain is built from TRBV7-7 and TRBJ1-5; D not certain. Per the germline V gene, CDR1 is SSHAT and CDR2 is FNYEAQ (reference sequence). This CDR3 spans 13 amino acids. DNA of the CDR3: TGTGCTAGCAGCTTAGGTAGAGGACAGCCCCAGCATTTT. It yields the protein CASSLGRGQPQHF.

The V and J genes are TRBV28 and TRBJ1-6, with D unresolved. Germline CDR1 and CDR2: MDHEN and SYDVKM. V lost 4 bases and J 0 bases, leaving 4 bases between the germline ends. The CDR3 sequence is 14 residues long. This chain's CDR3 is CASSWSSYNSPLHF. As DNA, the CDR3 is TGTGCCAGCAGTTGGAGCTCCTATAATTCACCCCTCCACTTT.

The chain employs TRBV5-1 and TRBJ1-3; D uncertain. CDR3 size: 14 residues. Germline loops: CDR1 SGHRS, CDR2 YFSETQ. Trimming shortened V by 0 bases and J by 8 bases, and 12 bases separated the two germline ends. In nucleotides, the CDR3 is TGCGCCAGCAGCTTGGTAGGAGTGTTTGACACCATATATTTT. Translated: CASSLVGVFDTIYF.

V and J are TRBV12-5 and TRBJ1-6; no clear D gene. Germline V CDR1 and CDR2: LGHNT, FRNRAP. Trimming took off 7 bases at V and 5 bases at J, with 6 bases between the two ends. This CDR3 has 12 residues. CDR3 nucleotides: TGTGCTAGTGCCCACAATAATTCACCCCTCCACTTT. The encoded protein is CASAHNNSPLHF. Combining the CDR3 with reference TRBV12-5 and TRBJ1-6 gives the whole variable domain DARVTQTPRHKVTEMGQEVTMRCQPILGHNTVFWYRQTMMQGLELLAYFRNRAPLDDSGMPKDRFSAEMPDATLATLKIQPSEPRDSAVYFCASAHNNSPLHFGNGTRLTVT.

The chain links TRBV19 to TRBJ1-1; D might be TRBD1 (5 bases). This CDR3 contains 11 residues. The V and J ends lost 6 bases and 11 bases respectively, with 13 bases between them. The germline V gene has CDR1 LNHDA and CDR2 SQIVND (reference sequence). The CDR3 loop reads CASRLGPRAFF. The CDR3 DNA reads TGTGCCAGTAGACTGGGACCGAGGGCTTTCTTT.

CDR3 sequence reads: CASSLRSSLANTIYF. CDR3 bases: TGTGCCAGCAGCTTACGGAGTTCCCTGGCAAACACCATATATTTT. This sequence joins TRBV7-9 and TRBJ1-3; D gene uncertain. V was cut by 2 bases and J by 6 bases, with 14 bases left in between. Germline V gives CDR1 SEHNR, CDR2 FQNEAQ (reference sequence). The CDR3 has 15 amino acids.

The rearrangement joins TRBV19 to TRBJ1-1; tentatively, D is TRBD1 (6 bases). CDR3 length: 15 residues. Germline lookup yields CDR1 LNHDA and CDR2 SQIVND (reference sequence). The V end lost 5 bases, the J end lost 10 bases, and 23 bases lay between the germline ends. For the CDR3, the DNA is TGTGCCAGTAGTGACTACAGGGCCGCGGGTCTTGGAGCTTTCTTT. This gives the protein CASSDYRAAGLGAFF. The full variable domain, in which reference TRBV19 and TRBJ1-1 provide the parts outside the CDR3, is DGGITQSPKYLFRKEGQNVTLSCEQNLNHDAMYWYRQDPGQGLRLIYYSQIVNDFQKGDIAEGYSVSREKKESFPLTVTSAQKNPTAFYLCASSDYRAAGLGAFFGQGTRLTVV.

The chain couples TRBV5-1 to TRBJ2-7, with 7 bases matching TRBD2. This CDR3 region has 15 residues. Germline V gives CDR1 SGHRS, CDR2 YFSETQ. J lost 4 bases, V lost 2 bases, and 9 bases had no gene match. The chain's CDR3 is CASSFGPPGGYEQYF. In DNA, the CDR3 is TGCGCCAGCAGCTTTGGGCCCCCGGGAGGTTACGAGCAGTACTTC.

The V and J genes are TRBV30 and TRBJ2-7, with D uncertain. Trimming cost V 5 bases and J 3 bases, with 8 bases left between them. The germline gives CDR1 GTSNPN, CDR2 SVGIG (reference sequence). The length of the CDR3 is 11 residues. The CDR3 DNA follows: TGTGCCTGGTCCTCGAGCTACGAGCAGTACTTC. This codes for CAWSSSYEQYF.

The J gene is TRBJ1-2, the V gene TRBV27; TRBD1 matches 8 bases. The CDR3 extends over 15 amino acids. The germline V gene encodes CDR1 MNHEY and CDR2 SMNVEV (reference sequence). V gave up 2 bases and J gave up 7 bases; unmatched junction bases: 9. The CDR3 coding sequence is TGTGCCAGCAGTTTAAGTCCAGGGGGCGCGTCTGGCTACACCTTC. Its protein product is CASSLSPGGASGYTF.

DNA for the CDR3: TGTGCCAGCAGCGTAACCGGCCCAAGGGAGACCCAGTACTTC. It specifies CASSVTGPRETQYF. The chain joins TRBV7-2 to TRBJ2-5, with D uncertain. CDR3 size: 14 residues. CDR1 and CDR2 (germline): SGHTA, FQGNSA. V shed 5 bases and J shed 5 bases, with 15 bases lying between them.